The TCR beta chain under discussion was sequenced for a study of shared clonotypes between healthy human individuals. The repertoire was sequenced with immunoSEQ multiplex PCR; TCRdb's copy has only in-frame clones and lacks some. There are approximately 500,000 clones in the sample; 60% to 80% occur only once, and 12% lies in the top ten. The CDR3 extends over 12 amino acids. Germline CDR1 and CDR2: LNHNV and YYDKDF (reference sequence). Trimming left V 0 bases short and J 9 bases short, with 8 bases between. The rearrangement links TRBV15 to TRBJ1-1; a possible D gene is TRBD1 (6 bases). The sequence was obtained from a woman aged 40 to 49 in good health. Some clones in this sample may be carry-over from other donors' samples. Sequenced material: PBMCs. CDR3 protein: CATSRDGDKAFF. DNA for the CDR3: TGTGCCACCAGCAGAGATGGGGACAAAGCTTTCTTT.